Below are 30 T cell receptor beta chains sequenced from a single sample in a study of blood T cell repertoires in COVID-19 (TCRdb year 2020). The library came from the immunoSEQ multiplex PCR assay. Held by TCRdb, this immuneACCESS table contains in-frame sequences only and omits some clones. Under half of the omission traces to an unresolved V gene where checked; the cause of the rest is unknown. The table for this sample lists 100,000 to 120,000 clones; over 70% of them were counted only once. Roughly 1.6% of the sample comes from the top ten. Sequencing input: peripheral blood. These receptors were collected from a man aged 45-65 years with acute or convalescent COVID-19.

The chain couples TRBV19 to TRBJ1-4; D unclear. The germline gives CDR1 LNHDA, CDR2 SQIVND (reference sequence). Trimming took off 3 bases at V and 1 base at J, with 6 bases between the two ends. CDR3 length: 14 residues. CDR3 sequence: CASSMTGTNEKLFF. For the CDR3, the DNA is TGTGCCAGTAGTATGACGGGAACTAATGAAAAACTGTTTTTT.

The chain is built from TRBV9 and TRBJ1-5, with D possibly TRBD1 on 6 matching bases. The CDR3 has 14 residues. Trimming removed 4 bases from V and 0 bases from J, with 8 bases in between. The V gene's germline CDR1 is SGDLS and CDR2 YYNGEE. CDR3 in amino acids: CASSTDSSNQPQHF. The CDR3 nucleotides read TGTGCCAGCAGCACGGACAGTAGCAATCAGCCCCAGCATTTT.

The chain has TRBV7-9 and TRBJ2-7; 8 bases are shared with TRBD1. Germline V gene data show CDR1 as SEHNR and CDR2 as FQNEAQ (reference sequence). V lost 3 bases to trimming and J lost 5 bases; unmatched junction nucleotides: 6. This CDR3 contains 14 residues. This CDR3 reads CASSFLGQGNEQYF. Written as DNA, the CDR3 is TGTGCCAGCAGCTTCCTCGGACAGGGCAACGAGCAGTACTTC. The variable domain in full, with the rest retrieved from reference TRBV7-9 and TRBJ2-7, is DTGVSQNPRHKITKRGQNVTFRCDPISEHNRLYWYRQTLGQGPEFLTYFQNEAQLEKSRLLSDRFSAERPKGSFSTLEIQRTEQGDSAMYLCASSFLGQGNEQYFGPGTRLTVT.

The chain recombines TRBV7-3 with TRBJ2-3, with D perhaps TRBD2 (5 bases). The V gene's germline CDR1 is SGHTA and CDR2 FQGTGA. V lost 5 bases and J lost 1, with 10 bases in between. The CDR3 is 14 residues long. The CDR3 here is CASSRSRGTDTQYF. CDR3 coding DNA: TGTGCCAGCAGCCGGTCGAGGGGCACAGATACGCAGTATTTT.

The CDR3 here is CASSGGQGNRGNTIYF. The CDR3 bases are TGTGCCAGCAGTGGAGGACAGGGCAACAGGGGAAACACCATATATTTT. The chain carries TRBV2 and TRBJ1-3, with TRBD1 matching over 8 bases. Trimming took 4 bases from V and 4 from J; bases not matched to a gene: 9. Germline assignment: CDR1 SNHLY and CDR2 FYNNEI. The CDR3 is 16 residues long.

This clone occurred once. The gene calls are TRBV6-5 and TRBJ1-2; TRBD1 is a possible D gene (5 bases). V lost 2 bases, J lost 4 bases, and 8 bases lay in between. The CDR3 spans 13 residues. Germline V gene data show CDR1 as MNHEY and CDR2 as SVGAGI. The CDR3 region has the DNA TGTGCCAGCAGTTACGATCAGGGCTATGGCTACACCTTC. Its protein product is CASSYDQGYGYTF.

In DNA form, the CDR3 reads TGTGCCAGCAGTTACGTCGGGATAGGGAACACTGAAGCTTTCTTT. It yields the protein CASSYVGIGNTEAFF. The genes are TRBV6-6 and TRBJ1-1, with no clear D. V lost 2 bases and J 1 base, leaving 11 bases between the germline ends. This CDR3 has 15 residues. Germline V gene lookup returns CDR1 MNHNY and CDR2 SVGAGI (reference sequence).

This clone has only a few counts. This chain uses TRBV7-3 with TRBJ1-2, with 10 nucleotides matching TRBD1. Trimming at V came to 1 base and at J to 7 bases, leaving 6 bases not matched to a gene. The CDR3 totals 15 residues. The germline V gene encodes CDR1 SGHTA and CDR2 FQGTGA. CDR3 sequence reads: CASSLRQGAPVGYTF. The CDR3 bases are TGTGCCAGCAGCTTAAGACAGGGGGCCCCCGTTGGCTACACCTTC.

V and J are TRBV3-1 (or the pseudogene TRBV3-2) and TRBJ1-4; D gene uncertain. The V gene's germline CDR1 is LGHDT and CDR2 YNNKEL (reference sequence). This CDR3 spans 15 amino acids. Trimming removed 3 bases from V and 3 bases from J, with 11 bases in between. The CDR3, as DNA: TGTGCCAGCAGCCATTACCCCCGGGCTAATGAAAAACTGTTTTTT. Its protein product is CASSHYPRANEKLFF.

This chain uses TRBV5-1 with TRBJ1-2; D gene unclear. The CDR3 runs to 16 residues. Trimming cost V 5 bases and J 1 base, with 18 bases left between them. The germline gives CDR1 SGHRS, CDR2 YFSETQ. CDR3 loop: CASRPRTDPFNYGYTF. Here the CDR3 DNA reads TGCGCCAGCAGACCCCGCACAGACCCATTTAACTATGGCTACACCTTC.

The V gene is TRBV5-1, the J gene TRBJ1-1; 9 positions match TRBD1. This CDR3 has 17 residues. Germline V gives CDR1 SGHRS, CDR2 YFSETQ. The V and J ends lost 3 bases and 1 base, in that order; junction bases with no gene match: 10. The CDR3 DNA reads TGCGCCAGCAGCTCCACCCCACTGGGACAGGGGAACACTGAAGCTTTCTTT. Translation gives CASSSTPLGQGNTEAFF.

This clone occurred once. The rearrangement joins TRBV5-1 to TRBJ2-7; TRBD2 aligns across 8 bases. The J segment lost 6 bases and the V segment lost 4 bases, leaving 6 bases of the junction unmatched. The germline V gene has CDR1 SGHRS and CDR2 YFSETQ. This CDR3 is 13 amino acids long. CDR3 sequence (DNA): TGCGCCAGCAGCGTCCAAAGCGGGGGCGAGCAGTACGTC. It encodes CASSVQSGGEQYV.

The CDR3, as DNA: TGTGCCAGCAGTGCAGCGGGGGGAGGCAATGAGCAGTTCTTC. It specifies CASSAAGGGNEQFF. The chain is built from TRBV6-1 and TRBJ2-1; 9 bases match TRBD2. With V trimmed by 4 bases and J by 6 bases, 4 bases remained unmatched. The length of the CDR3 is 14 residues. The germline gives CDR1 MNHNS, CDR2 SASEGT.

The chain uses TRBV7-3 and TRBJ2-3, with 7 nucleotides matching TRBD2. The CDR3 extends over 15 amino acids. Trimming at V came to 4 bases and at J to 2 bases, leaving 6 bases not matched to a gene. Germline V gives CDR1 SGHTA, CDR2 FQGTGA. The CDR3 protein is CASSWGGAPTDTQYF. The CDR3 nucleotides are TGTGCCAGCAGCTGGGGAGGGGCCCCCACAGATACGCAGTATTTT.

CDR3: CASSLMVGRGEKLFF. In DNA form, the CDR3 reads TGTGCCAGCAGCCTCATGGTAGGGAGAGGTGAAAAACTGTTTTTT. This chain connects TRBV7-8 to TRBJ1-4; D not certain. The CDR3 is 15 residues long. Germline-derived CDR1 and CDR2 are SGHVS and FQNEAQ. V dropped 5 bases and J dropped 7 bases, with 17 bases sitting between them. Full variable domain (rest looked up from reference TRBV7-8 and TRBJ1-4): GAGVSQSPRYKVAKRGQDVALRCDPISGHVSLFWYQQALGQGPEFLTYFQNEAQLDKSGLPSDRFFAERPEGSVSTLKIQRTQQEDSAVYLCASSLMVGRGEKLFFGSGTQLSVL.

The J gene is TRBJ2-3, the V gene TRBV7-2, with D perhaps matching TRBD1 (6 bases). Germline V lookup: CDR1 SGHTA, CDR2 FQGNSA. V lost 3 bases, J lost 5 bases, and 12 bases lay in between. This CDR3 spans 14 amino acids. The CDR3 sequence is CASSFTGPGDTQYF. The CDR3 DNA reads TGTGCCAGCAGCTTTACAGGGCCCGGAGATACGCAGTATTTT.

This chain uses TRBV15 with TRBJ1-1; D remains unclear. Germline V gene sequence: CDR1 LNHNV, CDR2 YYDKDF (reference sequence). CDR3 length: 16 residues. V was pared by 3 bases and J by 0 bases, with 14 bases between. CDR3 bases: TGTGCCACCAGCAGCCCATCGGCAGGCATGAACACTGAAGCTTTCTTT. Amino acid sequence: CATSSPSAGMNTEAFF.

The DNA for the CDR3 is TGTGCCAGCAGCCCTTTCCCGGCGGCGCCCGAGCAGTACTTC. This encodes CASSPFPAAPEQYF. The chain links TRBV14 to TRBJ2-7; D gene uncertain. Germline V gene lookup returns CDR1 SGHDN and CDR2 FVKESK. The V and J ends lost 4 bases and 6 bases respectively, with 16 bases between them. The CDR3 runs to 14 residues.

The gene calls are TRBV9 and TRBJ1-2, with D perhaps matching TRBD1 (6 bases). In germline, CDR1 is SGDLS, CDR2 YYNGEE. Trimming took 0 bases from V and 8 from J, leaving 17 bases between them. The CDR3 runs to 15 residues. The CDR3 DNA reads TGTGCCAGCAGCGTAGAACAGGGCGAGTGGTGGGGCTACACCTTC. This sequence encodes CASSVEQGEWWGYTF. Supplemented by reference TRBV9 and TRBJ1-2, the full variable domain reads DSGVTQTPKHLITATGQRVTLRCSPRSGDLSVYWYQQSLDQGLQFLIQYYNGEERAKGNILERFSAQQFPDLHSELNLSSLELGDSALYFCASSVEQGEWWGYTFGSGTRLTVV.

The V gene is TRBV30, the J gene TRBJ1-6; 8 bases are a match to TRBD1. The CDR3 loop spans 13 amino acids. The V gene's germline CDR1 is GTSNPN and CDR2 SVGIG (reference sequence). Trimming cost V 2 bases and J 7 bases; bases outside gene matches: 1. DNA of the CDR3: TGTGCCTGGAGTAACAGGGGGAATTCACCCCTCCACTTT. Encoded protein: CAWSNRGNSPLHF.

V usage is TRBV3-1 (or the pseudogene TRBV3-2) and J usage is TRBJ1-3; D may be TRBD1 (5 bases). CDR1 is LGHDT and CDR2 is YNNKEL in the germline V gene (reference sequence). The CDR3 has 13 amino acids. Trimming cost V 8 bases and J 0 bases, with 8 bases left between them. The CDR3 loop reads CASATVSGNTIYF. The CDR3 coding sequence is TGTGCCAGCGCGACAGTCTCTGGAAACACCATATATTTT.

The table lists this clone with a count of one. The CDR3 loop is CAISDLPNYGYTF. DNA for the CDR3: TGTGCCATCAGTGATCTCCCTAACTATGGCTACACCTTC. This chain links TRBV10-3 with TRBJ1-2; D unclear. The CDR3 spans 13 residues. V lost 3 bases, J lost 0 bases, and 5 bases lay in between. Germline V gives CDR1 ENHRY, CDR2 SYGVKD.

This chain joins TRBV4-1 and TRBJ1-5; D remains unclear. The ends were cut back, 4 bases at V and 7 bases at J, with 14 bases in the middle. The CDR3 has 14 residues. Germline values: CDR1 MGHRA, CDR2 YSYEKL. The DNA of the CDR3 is TGCGCCAGCAGCCTGTATGAGGTTGGGCAGCCCCAGCATTTT. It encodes CASSLYEVGQPQHF.

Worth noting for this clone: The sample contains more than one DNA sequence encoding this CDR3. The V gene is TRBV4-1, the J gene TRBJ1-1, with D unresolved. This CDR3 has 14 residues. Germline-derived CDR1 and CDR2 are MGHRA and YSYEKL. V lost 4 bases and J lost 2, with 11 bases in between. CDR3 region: CASSRGRLNTEAFF. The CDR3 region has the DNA TGCGCCAGCAGCCGAGGCAGATTAAACACTGAAGCTTTCTTT.

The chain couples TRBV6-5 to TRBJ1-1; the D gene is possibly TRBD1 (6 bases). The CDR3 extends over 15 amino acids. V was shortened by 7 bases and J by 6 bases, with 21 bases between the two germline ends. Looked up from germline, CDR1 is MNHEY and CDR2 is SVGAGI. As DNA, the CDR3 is TGTGCCAGCACTTTCCATTGGACAGCCTTACCTGAAGCTTTCTTT. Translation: CASTFHWTALPEAFF.

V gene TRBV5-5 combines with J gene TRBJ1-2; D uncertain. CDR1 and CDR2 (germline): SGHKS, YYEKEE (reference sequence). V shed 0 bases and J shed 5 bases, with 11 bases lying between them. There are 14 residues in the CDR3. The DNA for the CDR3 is TGTGCCAGCAGCTTGGCATCCGGGATTTATGGCTACACCTTC. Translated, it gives CASSLASGIYGYTF.

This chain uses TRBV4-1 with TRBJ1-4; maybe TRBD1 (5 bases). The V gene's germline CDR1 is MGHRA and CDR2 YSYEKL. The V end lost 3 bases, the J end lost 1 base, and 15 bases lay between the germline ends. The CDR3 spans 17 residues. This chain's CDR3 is CASSQGQGEVTNEKLFF. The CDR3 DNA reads TGCGCCAGCAGCCAGGGGCAGGGTGAAGTAACTAATGAAAAACTGTTTTTT.

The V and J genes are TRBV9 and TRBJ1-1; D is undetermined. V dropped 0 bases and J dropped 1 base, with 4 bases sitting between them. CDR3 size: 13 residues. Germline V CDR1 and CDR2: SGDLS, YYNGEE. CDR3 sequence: CASSVDQNTEAFF. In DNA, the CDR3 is TGTGCCAGCAGCGTAGATCAGAACACTGAAGCTTTCTTT.

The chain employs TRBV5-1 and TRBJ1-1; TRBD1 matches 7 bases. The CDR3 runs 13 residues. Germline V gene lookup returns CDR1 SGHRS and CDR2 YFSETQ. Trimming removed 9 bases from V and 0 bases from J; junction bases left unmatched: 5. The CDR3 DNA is TGCGCCACCGCGGACAGGATGAACACTGAAGCTTTCTTT. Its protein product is CATADRMNTEAFF.

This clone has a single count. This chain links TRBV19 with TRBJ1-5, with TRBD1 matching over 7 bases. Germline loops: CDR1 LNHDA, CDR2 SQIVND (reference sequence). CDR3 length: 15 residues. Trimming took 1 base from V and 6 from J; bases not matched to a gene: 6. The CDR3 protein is CASSIVPGGPQPQHF. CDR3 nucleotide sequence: TGTGCCAGTAGTATAGTTCCAGGGGGGCCTCAGCCCCAGCATTTT.